Shown below are 21 T cell receptor beta chains from a single sample sequenced in a study of shared clonotypes between healthy human individuals. Sequencing was performed with immunoSEQ multiplex PCR; in TCRdb, only in-frame clones are kept and a portion is missing. This sample carries approximately 530,000 clones, about 96% of them seen once, and the ten largest clones take 0.05% to 0.08%. The sequenced sample was naive CD4+ T cells sorted from blood. The subset was: CD45RA+ positively selected. The receptors here all came from a woman in her 30s in good health.

This clone was seen just once. The chain has TRBV19 and TRBJ2-7, with a possible D match to TRBD2 (6 bases). V shed 10 bases and J shed 0 bases, with 16 bases lying between them. Germline V gene data show CDR1 as LNHDA and CDR2 as SQIVND (reference sequence). The CDR3 runs 14 residues. This chain's CDR3 is CATLNTRGSYEQYF. The CDR3 region has the DNA TGTGCCACCCTCAATACGCGGGGCTCCTACGAGCAGTACTTC.

CDR3 bases: TGTGCCAGCGGCGGGAGTCAGTATGAGACCCAGTACTTC. Protein sequence: CASGGSQYETQYF. The genes are TRBV19 and TRBJ2-5; TRBD2 matches 7 bases. The CDR3 consists of 13 residues. Germline V gene sequence: CDR1 LNHDA, CDR2 SQIVND (reference sequence). V was clipped by 9 bases and J by 5 bases; unmatched bases: 9.

The genes are TRBV25-1 and TRBJ2-3; TRBD2 matches at 9 bases. Trimming cost V 2 bases and J 1 base; bases outside gene matches: 7. This CDR3 is built from 17 residues. Germline CDR1 is MGHDK and CDR2 is SYGVNS. CDR3 sequence: CASSEATAGGRTDTQYF. CDR3 coding DNA: TGTGCCAGCAGTGAAGCCACAGCGGGAGGCCGCACAGATACGCAGTATTTT.

The chain couples TRBV6-1 to TRBJ2-7, with no clear D. CDR3 length: 14 residues. Germline V gene data show CDR1 as MNHNS and CDR2 as SASEGT. With 3 bases removed from V and 2 bases from J, the gap between germline ends came to 11 bases. In nucleotides, the CDR3 is TGTGCCAGCAGTGATCCAGGAAGGGCCTACGAGCAGTACTTC. This translates into CASSDPGRAYEQYF.

DNA of the CDR3: TGTGCCAGCAGCTTGTCAGTCTCTGGGGCCAACGTCCTGACTTTC. Its protein is CASSLSVSGANVLTF. The chain joins TRBV5-6 to TRBJ2-6; no reliable D call. There are 15 residues in the CDR3. CDR1 is SGHDT, CDR2 YYEEEE, per germline. Trimming shortened V by 1 base and J by 0 bases, and 5 bases separated the two germline ends. Together with reference TRBV5-6 and TRBJ2-6, the CDR3 gives the full variable domain: DAGVTQSPTHLIKTRGQQVTLRCSPKSGHDTVSWYQQALGQGPQFIFQYYEEEERQRGNFPDRFSGHQFPNYSSELNVNALLLGDSALYLCASSLSVSGANVLTFGAGSRLTVL.

The chain carries TRBV27 and TRBJ2-2; D unresolved. Germline V gene sequence: CDR1 MNHEY, CDR2 SMNVEV (reference sequence). The CDR3 totals 15 residues. V dropped 2 bases and J dropped 2 bases, with 9 bases sitting between them. This CDR3 is CASSLVNLNTGELFF. The CDR3 coding sequence is TGTGCCAGCAGTTTAGTCAACCTCAACACCGGGGAGCTGTTTTTT.

The rearrangement joins TRBV5-1 to TRBJ1-2; D is uncertain. The V end lost 2 bases, the J end lost 1 base, and 12 bases lay between the germline ends. This CDR3 is built from 15 residues. The germline gives CDR1 SGHRS, CDR2 YFSETQ. In DNA form, the CDR3 reads TGCGCCAGCAGCTTTCTGACACCAAATAACTATGGCTACACCTTC. Its protein product is CASSFLTPNNYGYTF.

V gene TRBV10-3 combines with J gene TRBJ1-4, with TRBD1 matching 9 bases. Germline V CDR1 and CDR2: ENHRY, SYGVKD. V shed 3 bases, J shed 7 bases, and the junction held 3 bases outside the gene matches. The length of the CDR3 is 14 residues. CDR3 in amino acids: CAISEGTGPEKLFF. Written as DNA, the CDR3 is TGTGCCATCAGTGAAGGGACAGGGCCTGAAAAACTGTTTTTT.

This clone was counted between two and nine times. The rearrangement joins TRBV5-1 to TRBJ1-2, with TRBD1 matching over 9 bases. The CDR3 length is 15 residues. Germline loops: CDR1 SGHRS, CDR2 YFSETQ. V lost 2 bases and J lost 7; bases outside the gene matches: 9. The CDR3: CASSFIGTGFGGYTF. Written as DNA, the CDR3 is TGCGCCAGCAGCTTTATAGGGACAGGGTTTGGTGGCTACACCTTC.

The gene calls are TRBV28 and TRBJ2-7, with TRBD1 matching 7 bases. The length of the CDR3 is 14 residues. Germline-derived CDR1 and CDR2 are MDHEN and SYDVKM. With V trimmed by 7 bases and J by 2 bases, 8 bases remained unmatched. CDR3 sequence reads: CASNIGGQTYEQYF. DNA of the CDR3: TGTGCCAGCAACATTGGGGGACAGACCTACGAGCAGTACTTC.

The V gene is TRBV5-1, the J gene TRBJ2-2, with 9 bases matching TRBD2. The CDR3 length is 16 residues. Losses at the gene ends were 1 base for V and 5 bases for J; bases not matched to a gene: 6. Germline-derived CDR1 and CDR2 are SGHRS and YFSETQ. CDR3 sequence reads: CASSLFSGSGTGELFF. For the CDR3, the DNA is TGCGCCAGCAGCTTGTTTAGCGGGAGTGGTACCGGGGAGCTGTTTTTT.

The gene calls are TRBV19 and TRBJ2-3; unclear D gene. This CDR3 has 13 residues. CDR1 and CDR2 (germline): LNHDA, SQIVND (reference sequence). Trimming removed 4 bases at V and 7 bases at J, with 12 bases between. The CDR3 DNA sequence: TGTGCCAGTAGTACCCTTACACTCAATACGCAGTATTTT. Its translation is CASSTLTLNTQYF.

The chain couples TRBV19 to TRBJ1-4, with 8 bases fitting TRBD1. In germline, CDR1 is LNHDA, CDR2 SQIVND (reference sequence). CDR3 size: 15 residues. Trimming removed 6 bases from V and 6 bases from J; junction bases left unmatched: 9. CDR3 in DNA: TGTGCCAGTAGGTCAGGGGGCGCGGTCGATGAAAAACTGTTTTTT. Translating it yields CASRSGGAVDEKLFF.

This clone has just a few counts. This rearrangement joins TRBV19 to TRBJ1-5; the D gene is possibly TRBD1 (6 bases). The CDR3 spans 16 residues. With 1 base removed from V and 1 base from J, the gap between germline ends came to 11 bases. Germline CDR1 is LNHDA and CDR2 is SQIVND (reference sequence). The CDR3 DNA follows: TGTGCCAGTAGTATAGCCCTGAGGGGGAGCAATCAGCCCCAGCATTTT. Translation: CASSIALRGSNQPQHF.

This sequence joins TRBV5-1 and TRBJ2-5; 11 positions agree with TRBD2. Germline assignment: CDR1 SGHRS and CDR2 YFSETQ. The V and J ends lost 6 bases and 4 bases, in that order; junction bases with no gene match: 14. This CDR3 contains 17 residues. The CDR3 loop is CASTFVAGGPRGETQYF. CDR3 DNA: TGCGCCAGCACTTTCGTAGCGGGAGGGCCGAGGGGAGAGACCCAGTACTTC.

Comment on this clone: The sample contains more than one DNA sequence encoding this CDR3. This chain connects TRBV14 to TRBJ2-3; tentative D call: TRBD2 (5 bases). Trimming pared 4 bases from V and 3 bases from J, leaving 5 bases between. Germline V gene sequence: CDR1 SGHDN, CDR2 FVKESK. There are 12 residues in the CDR3. Written as DNA, the CDR3 is TGTGCCAGCAGCCGAGGGACAGATACGCAGTATTTT. Encoded protein: CASSRGTDTQYF. Filled out from reference TRBV14 and TRBJ2-3, the complete variable domain reads EAGVTQFPSHSVIEKGQTVTLRCDPISGHDNLYWYRRVMGKEIKFLLHFVKESKQDESGMPNNRFLAERTGGTYSTLKVQPAELEDSGVYFCASSRGTDTQYFGPGTRLTVL.

The V and J genes are TRBV7-2 and TRBJ2-1, with 8 bases that match TRBD2. The CDR3 runs 18 residues. Germline V gene lookup returns CDR1 SGHTA and CDR2 FQGNSA. The junction had 8 bases not matched to a gene; V was cut back by 1 base and J by 0 bases. Here the CDR3 DNA reads TGTGCCAGCAGCTTAGTGGGGTCGGGAGGGAGCTCCTACAATGAGCAGTTCTTC. Residues: CASSLVGSGGSSYNEQFF.

This rearrangement joins TRBV18 to TRBJ2-1; TRBD2 agrees at 9 bases. CDR3 size: 16 residues. Germline assignment: CDR1 KGHSH and CDR2 LQKENI. The junction had 8 bases not matched to a gene; V was cut back by 2 bases and J by 6 bases. The CDR3 here is CASSPAREGRGNEQFF. DNA of the CDR3: TGTGCCAGCTCACCAGCGCGGGAGGGCCGGGGCAATGAGCAGTTCTTC.

The rearrangement links TRBV7-9 to TRBJ1-5; D is perhaps TRBD1 (5 bases). The CDR3 contains 14 residues. Per germline, CDR1 SEHNR and CDR2 FQNEAQ (reference sequence). Trimming left V 2 bases short and J 5 bases short, with 10 bases between. CDR3: CASSLSGDDQPQHF. DNA of the CDR3: TGTGCCAGCAGCTTATCGGGGGATGATCAGCCCCAGCATTTT.

The rearrangement links TRBV7-9 to TRBJ2-7; no firm D call. The CDR3 totals 14 residues. The germline CDR1 and CDR2 sequences are SEHNR and FQNEAQ (reference sequence). The V and J ends lost 5 bases and 6 bases respectively, with 17 bases between them. The CDR3 spells CASSPIWAKGEQYF. In DNA, the CDR3 is TGTGCCAGCAGCCCGATTTGGGCTAAGGGCGAGCAGTACTTC. The full variable domain, completed using reference TRBV7-9 and TRBJ2-7, is DTGVSQNPRHKITKRGQNVTFRCDPISEHNRLYWYRQTLGQGPEFLTYFQNEAQLEKSRLLSDRFSAERPKGSFSTLEIQRTEQGDSAMYLCASSPIWAKGEQYFGPGTRLTVT.

The chain is built from TRBV4-2 and TRBJ2-5, with 8 positions matching TRBD1. In germline, CDR1 is LGHNA, CDR2 YNFKEQ. This CDR3 region has 15 residues. The V segment lost 5 bases and the J segment 6 bases; nucleotides outside the gene matches: 11. CDR3 in amino acids: CASSGPTGAQQTQYF. In nucleotides, the CDR3 is TGTGCCAGCAGCGGACCGACAGGGGCTCAGCAGACCCAGTACTTC.